This T cell receptor beta chain came from a study of cytomegalovirus exposure and HLA in healthy donors. Study conclusions and caveats: Across all donors, roughly uniform sequencing depth was an assumption of the presence/absence analyses. With DRB1 most and HLA-C fewest, TCR association rates differed between HLA loci in a later analysis. As was reported, the HLA-A and HLA-B alleles of most subjects were accurately predicted from TCR beta sequences.

This clone was seen just once. Antigen unknown. With 60 Vbeta and 13 Jbeta primers, the PCR was carried out. The assay was immunoSEQ multiplex PCR, and TCRdb's table has in-frame clones only and misses some. The sample shows around 150,000 clones, roughly 75% of them seen only once. The CDR3 totals 14 residues. Germline V CDR1 and CDR2: KGHSH, LQKENI. The V gene lost 2 bases and the J gene lost 7 bases, with 14 bases spanning the gap. Sequencing was done on a sample of PBMCs. The chain employs TRBV18 and TRBJ1-2; the D gene is possibly TRBD1 (5 bases). This TCR derives from a man aged 25-45 years in good health. This CDR3 is CASSPITQGVGYTF. CDR3 bases: TGTGCCAGCTCACCAATTACCCAGGGTGTTGGCTACACCTTC.